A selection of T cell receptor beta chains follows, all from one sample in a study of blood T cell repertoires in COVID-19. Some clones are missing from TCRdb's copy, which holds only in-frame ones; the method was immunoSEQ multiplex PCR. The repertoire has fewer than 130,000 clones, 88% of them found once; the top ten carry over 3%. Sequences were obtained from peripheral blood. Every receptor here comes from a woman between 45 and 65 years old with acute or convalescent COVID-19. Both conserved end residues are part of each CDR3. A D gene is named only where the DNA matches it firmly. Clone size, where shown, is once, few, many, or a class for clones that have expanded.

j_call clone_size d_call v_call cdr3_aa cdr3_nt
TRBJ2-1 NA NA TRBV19 CASSKNSRRSNNEQFF TGTGCCAGTAGTAAAAATAGTCGTCGGAGCAACAATGAGCAGTTCTTC
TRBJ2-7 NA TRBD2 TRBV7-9 CASSSIPGAGAVQYF TGTGCCAGCAGCAGCATTCCGGGAGCGGGAGCGGTGCAGTACTTC
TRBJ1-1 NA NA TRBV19 CASISGKSYMNTEAFF TGTGCCAGTATTAGCGGGAAAAGTTATATGAACACTGAAGCTTTCTTT
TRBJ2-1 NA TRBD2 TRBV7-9 CASSRQAGLYNEQFF TGTGCCAGCAGCCGGCAAGCGGGACTATACAATGAGCAGTTCTTC
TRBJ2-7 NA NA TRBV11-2 CASSPAGWGRRAYEQYF TGTGCCAGCAGCCCCGCGGGTTGGGGGAGGCGGGCCTACGAGCAGTACTTC
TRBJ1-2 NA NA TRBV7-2 CASSLAREDYGYTF TGTGCCAGCAGCTTAGCCAGGGAGGACTATGGCTACACCTTC
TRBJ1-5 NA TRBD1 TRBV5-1 CASSPAGQGGQPQHF TGCGCCAGCAGCCCCGCCGGACAGGGAGGTCAGCCCCAGCATTTT
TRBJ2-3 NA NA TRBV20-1 CSAETRDTQYF TGCAGTGCAGAAACTAGAGATACGCAGTATTTT
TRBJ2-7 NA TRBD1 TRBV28 CASSTPGQGYEQYF TGTGCCAGCAGTACCCCGGGACAGGGTTACGAGCAGTACTTC
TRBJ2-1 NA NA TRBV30 CAWREQERKSNEQFF TGTGCCTGGAGGGAACAGGAAAGAAAGAGCAATGAGCAGTTCTTC
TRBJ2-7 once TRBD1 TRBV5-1 CASSWTGNEQYF TGCGCCAGCAGCTGGACAGGGAACGAGCAGTACTTC
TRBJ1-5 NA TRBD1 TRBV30 CAWGTGGNNQPQHF TGTGCCTGGGGGACAGGGGGCAACAATCAGCCCCAGCATTTT
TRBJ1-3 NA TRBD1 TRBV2 CASSPGTGLSSGNTIYF TGTGCCAGCAGCCCCGGGACAGGGCTCTCCTCTGGAAACACCATATATTTT
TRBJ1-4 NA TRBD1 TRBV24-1 CATSDPGTGEKLFF TGTGCCACCAGTGACCCCGGGACAGGGGAAAAACTGTTTTTT
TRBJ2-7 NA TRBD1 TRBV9 CASSVAQGTYEQYF TGTGCCAGCAGCGTAGCACAGGGGACCTACGAGCAGTACTTC
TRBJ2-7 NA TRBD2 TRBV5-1 CASSSAGVPYEQYF TGCGCCAGCAGCTCCGCGGGGGTCCCCTACGAGCAGTACTTC
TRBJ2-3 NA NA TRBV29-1 CSVEVQGGTDTQYF TGCAGCGTTGAGGTCCAGGGCGGCACAGATACGCAGTATTTT
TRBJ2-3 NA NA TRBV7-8 CASRPRGAGYTDTQYF TGTGCCAGCAGGCCCCGGGGAGCGGGTTACACAGATACGCAGTATTTT
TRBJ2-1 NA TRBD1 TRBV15 CATSRAGGMVNEQFF TGTGCCACCAGCAGAGCAGGGGGCATGGTAAATGAGCAGTTCTTC
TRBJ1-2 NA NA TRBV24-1 CATSRGTGGYTF TGTGCCACCAGTAGGGGCACTGGCGGCTACACCTTC
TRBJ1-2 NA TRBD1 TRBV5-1 CASSYDRDEGYTF TGCGCCAGCAGTTACGACAGGGACGAGGGCTACACCTTC
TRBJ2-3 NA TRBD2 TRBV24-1 CATSDASGFTDTQYF TGTGCCACCAGTGATGCTAGCGGTTTTACAGATACGCAGTATTTT
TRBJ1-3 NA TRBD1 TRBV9 CASSAPGQFFSGNTIYF TGTGCCAGCAGCGCGCCGGGACAGTTTTTCTCTGGAAACACCATATATTTT
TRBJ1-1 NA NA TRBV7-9 CASSLAEGEAFF TGTGCCAGCAGCTTAGCGGAGGGGGAAGCTTTCTTT
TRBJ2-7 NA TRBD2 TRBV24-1 CATSDSGGGSGRRTYEQYF TGTGCCACCAGTGATTCCGGCGGGGGTAGCGGGAGACGGACCTACGAGCAGTACTTC
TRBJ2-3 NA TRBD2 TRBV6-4 CAGPEWARTSGRAGTDTQYF TGTGCCGGCCCCGAGTGGGCCCGGACTAGCGGGAGGGCCGGGACAGATACGCAGTATTTT
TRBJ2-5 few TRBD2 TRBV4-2 CASSQGGASGGETQYF TGTGCCAGCAGCCAAGGGGGGGCTAGCGGGGGTGAGACCCAGTACTTC
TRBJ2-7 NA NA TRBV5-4 CASSLELLDEQYF TGTGCCAGCAGCTTGGAGCTCTTGGACGAGCAGTACTTC
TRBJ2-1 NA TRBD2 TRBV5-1 CASSGRSGTIVEQFF TGCGCCAGCAGCGGGAGAAGCGGGACCATCGTTGAGCAGTTCTTC
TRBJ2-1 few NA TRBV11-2 CASRRSSYNEQFF TGTGCCAGCAGGCGGAGCTCCTACAATGAGCAGTTCTTC
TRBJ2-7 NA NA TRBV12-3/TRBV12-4 CASSLAGAGQYF TGTGCCAGCAGTTTAGCGGGAGCGGGGCAGTACTTC
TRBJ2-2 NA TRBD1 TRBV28 CASNFRGPNTGELFF TGTGCCAGCAATTTCAGGGGGCCGAACACCGGGGAGCTGTTTTTT
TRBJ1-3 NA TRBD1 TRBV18 CASSSGQGGSGNTIYF TGTGCCAGCTCATCGGGACAGGGCGGCTCTGGAAACACCATATATTTT
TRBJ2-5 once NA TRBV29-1 CSAIQQGRETQYF TGCAGCGCCATACAACAGGGTCGGGAGACCCAGTACTTC
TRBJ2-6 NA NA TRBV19 CATSGHYSGANVLTF TGTGCCACCTCGGGTCACTACTCTGGGGCCAACGTCCTGACTTTC
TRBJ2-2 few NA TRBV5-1 CASRGGVAGELFF TGCGCCAGCAGAGGGGGAGTGGCCGGGGAGCTGTTTTTT
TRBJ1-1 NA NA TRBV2 CASRFLEITEAFF TGTGCCAGCAGATTTCTGGAGATCACTGAAGCTTTCTTT
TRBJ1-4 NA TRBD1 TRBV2 CASSGQGAVGEKLFF TGTGCCAGCAGCGGACAGGGGGCGGTAGGTGAAAAACTGTTTTTT
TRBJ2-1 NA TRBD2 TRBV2 CASSVLAGGGDEQFF TGTGCCAGCAGTGTACTAGCGGGAGGGGGGGATGAGCAGTTCTTC
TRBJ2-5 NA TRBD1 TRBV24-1 CATSAPQTGRETQYF TGTGCCACCAGTGCCCCACAGACAGGGCGGGAGACCCAGTACTTC
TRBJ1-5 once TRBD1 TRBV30 CAWGQDRGNQPQHF TGTGCCTGGGGACAAGACAGGGGCAATCAGCCCCAGCATTTT
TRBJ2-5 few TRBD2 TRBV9 CASSVGLAGGQETQYF TGTGCCAGCAGCGTCGGGCTAGCGGGAGGGCAAGAGACCCAGTACTTC
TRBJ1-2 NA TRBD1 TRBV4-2 CASSQEDRGLASYGYTF TGTGCCAGCAGCCAAGAGGACAGGGGGCTGGCCTCCTATGGCTACACCTTC
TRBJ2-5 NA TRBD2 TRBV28 CASSLVTGGVGEYF TGTGCCAGCAGTTTGGTGACTGGGGGGGTTGGGGAGTACTTC
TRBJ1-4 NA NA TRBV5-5 CASSLASGIGSEKLFF TGTGCCAGCAGCCTTGCTTCCGGGATTGGTAGTGAAAAACTGTTTTTT
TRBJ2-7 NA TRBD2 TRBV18 CASSPQTSSAYEQYF TGTGCCAGCTCACCCCAGACTAGCTCCGCCTACGAGCAGTACTTC
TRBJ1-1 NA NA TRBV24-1 CATSGAGLADTEAFF TGTGCCACCAGTGGTGCAGGGTTGGCGGACACTGAAGCTTTCTTT
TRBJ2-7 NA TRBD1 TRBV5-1 CASSLGDRGDEQYF TGCGCCAGCAGCTTGGGAGACAGGGGCGACGAGCAGTACTTC
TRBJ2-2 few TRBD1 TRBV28 CAGRQGWTTGELFF TGTGCCGGGAGACAGGGTTGGACCACCGGGGAGCTGTTTTTT
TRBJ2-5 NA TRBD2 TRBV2 CASSGGGRDLQETQYF TGTGCCAGCAGTGGCGGTGGGAGGGATCTACAAGAGACCCAGTACTTC
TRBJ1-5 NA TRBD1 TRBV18 CASSPGQGAGSNQPQHF TGTGCCAGCTCACCGGGACAGGGGGCTGGTAGCAATCAGCCCCAGCATTTT
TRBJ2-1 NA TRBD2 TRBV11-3 CASSRDVAGVGEQFF TGTGCCAGCAGCCGAGATGTAGCGGGAGTGGGTGAGCAGTTCTTC
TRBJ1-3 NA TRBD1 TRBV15 CATSRPSTGGGNTIYF TGTGCCACCAGCAGACCATCCACAGGGGGTGGAAACACCATATATTTT
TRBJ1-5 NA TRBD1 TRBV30 CAWSGDRGDQPQHF TGTGCCTGGAGTGGGGACAGGGGGGACCAGCCCCAGCATTTT
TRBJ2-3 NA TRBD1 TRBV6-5 CASSQGDTDTQYF TGTGCCAGCAGCCAGGGGGACACAGATACGCAGTATTTT
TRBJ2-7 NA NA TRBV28 CASRRKEGQWGYEQYF TGTGCCAGCAGACGCAAGGAAGGACAGTGGGGCTACGAGCAGTACTTC
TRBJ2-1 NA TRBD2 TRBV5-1 CASSSPSGRNNEQFF TGCGCCAGCAGCTCCCCTAGCGGGAGAAACAATGAGCAGTTCTTC
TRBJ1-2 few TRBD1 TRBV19 CASRRGGSGNYGYTF TGTGCCAGTAGAAGAGGGGGCAGCGGGAACTATGGCTACACCTTC